These 2 T cell receptor beta chains were all obtained from the same sample, sequenced in a study of OX40 agonist ivuxolimab in advanced cancers. Profiled with immunoSEQ multiplex PCR; TCRdb holds only in-frame clones, not every one. The sample holds about 79,000 clones; about 90% are singletons and the top ten take around 0.34%. This specimen consisted of CD4+ or CD8+ T cells sorted from blood, obtained in a trial of the OX40 agonist ivuxolimab. Receptors were obtained from an adult with an advanced solid tumor such as melanoma, head and neck, liver or kidney cancer.

The J gene is TRBJ2-7, the V gene TRBV7-9, with 13 bases aligning to TRBD2. The CDR3 consists of 15 residues. CDR1 and CDR2 (germline): SEHNR, FQNEAQ (reference sequence). The ends lost 5 bases at V and 1 base at J; junction bases unmatched: 2. This CDR3 reads CASSKLAGGSYEQYV. The CDR3 DNA is TGTGCCAGCAGCAAACTAGCGGGGGGGTCCTACGAGCAGTACGTC.

This rearrangement joins TRBV5-6 to TRBJ2-5; 9 bases are a match to TRBD1. V lost 5 bases to trimming and J lost 5 bases; unmatched junction nucleotides: 7. From germline, CDR1 is SGHDT and CDR2 YYEEEE. The CDR3 runs 14 residues. CDR3 in DNA: TGTGCCAGCAGTCAATACAGGGGGCGGGAGACCCAGTACTTC. Amino acids: CASSQYRGRETQYF.